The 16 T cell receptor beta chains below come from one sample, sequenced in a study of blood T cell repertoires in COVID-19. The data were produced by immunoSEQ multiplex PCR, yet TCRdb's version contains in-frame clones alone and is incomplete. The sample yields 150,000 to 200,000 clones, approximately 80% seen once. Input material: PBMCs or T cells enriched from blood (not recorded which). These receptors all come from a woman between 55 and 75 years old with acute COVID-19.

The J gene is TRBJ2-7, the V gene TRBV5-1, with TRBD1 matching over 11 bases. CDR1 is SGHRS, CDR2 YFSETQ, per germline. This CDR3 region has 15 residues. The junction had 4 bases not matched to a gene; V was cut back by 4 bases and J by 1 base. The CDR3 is CASSPGQGASYEQYF. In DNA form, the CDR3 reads TGCGCCAGCAGCCCCGGACAGGGGGCTTCCTACGAGCAGTACTTC.

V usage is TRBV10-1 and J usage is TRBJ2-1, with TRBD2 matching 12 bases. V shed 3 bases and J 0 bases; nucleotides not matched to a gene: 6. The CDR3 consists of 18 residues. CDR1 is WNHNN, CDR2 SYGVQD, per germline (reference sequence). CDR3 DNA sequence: TGCGCCAGCAGTGAAGGGCTAGCGGGGGGGGTCTCCTACAATGAGCAGTTCTTC. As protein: CASSEGLAGGVSYNEQFF.

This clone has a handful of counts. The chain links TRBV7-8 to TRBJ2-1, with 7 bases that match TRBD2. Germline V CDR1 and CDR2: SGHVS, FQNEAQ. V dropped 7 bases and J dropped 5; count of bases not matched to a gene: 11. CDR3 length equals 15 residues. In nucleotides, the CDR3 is TGTGCCAGCACCAAAACCGGGACTACCAACAATGAGCAGTTCTTC. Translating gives CASTKTGTTNNEQFF.

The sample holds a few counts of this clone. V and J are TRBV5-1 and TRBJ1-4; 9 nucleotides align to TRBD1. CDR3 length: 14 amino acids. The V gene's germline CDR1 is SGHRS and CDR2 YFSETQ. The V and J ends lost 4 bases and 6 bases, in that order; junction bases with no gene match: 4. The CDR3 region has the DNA TGCGCCAGCAGCACGGGACAGGGTCATGAAAAACTGTTTTTT. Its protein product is CASSTGQGHEKLFF.

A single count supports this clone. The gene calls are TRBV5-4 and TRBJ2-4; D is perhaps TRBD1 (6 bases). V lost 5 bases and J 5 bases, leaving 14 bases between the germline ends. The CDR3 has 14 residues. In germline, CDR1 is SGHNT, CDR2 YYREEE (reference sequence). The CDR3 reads CASRQGRSENIQYF. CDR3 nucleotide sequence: TGTGCCAGCAGGCAGGGGCGGTCCGAAAACATTCAGTACTTC.

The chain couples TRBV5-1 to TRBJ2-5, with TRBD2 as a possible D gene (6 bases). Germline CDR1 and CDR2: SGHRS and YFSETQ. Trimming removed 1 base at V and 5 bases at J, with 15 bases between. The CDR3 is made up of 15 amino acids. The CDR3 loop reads CASSLFGGIGETQYF. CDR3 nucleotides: TGCGCCAGCAGCTTGTTCGGGGGAATCGGGGAGACCCAGTACTTC.

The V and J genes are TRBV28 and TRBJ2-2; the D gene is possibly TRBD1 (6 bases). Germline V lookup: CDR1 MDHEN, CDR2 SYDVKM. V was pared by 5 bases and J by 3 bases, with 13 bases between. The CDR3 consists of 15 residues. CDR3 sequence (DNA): TGTGCCAGCAGTCCCTTGGACAGAGACACCGGGGAGCTGTTTTTT. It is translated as CASSPLDRDTGELFF.

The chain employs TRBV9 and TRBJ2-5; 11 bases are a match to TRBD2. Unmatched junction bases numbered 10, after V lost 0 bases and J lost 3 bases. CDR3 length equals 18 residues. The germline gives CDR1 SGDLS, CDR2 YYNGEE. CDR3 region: CASSVEGSSGGWEETQYF. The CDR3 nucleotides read TGTGCCAGCAGCGTAGAGGGATCTAGCGGGGGGTGGGAAGAGACCCAGTACTTC.

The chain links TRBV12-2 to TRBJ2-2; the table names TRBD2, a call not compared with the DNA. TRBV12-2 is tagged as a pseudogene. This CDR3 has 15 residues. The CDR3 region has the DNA TGTGCAAGTCGCTCACGGGCCGGGAGTGTCGGGGAGCTGTTTTTT. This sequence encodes CASRSRAGSVGELFF.

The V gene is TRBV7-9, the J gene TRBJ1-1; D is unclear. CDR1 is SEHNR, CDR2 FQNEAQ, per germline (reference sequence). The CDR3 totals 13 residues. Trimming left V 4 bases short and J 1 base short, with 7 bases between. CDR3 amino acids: CASSYSGNTEAFF. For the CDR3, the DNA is TGTGCCAGCAGCTATTCGGGGAACACTGAAGCTTTCTTT.

This chain's CDR3 is CASSSQQGWNTEAFF. The CDR3, as DNA: TGTGCCAGCAGCTCCCAACAGGGATGGAACACTGAAGCTTTCTTT. This chain links TRBV7-2 with TRBJ1-1, with D possibly TRBD1 on 6 matching bases. Germline loops: CDR1 SGHTA, CDR2 FQGNSA. V lost 4 bases to trimming and J lost 1 base, with 13 bases between them. The CDR3 is 15 amino acids.

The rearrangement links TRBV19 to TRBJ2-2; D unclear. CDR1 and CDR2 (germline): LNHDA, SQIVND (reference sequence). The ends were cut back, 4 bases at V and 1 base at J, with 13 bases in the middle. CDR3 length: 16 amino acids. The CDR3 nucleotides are TGTGCCAGTAGTAGAAACCGAAACAGGAACACCGGGGAGCTGTTTTTT. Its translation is CASSRNRNRNTGELFF. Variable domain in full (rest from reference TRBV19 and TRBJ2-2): DGGITQSPKYLFRKEGQNVTLSCEQNLNHDAMYWYRQDPGQGLRLIYYSQIVNDFQKGDIAEGYSVSREKKESFPLTVTSAQKNPTAFYLCASSRNRNRNTGELFFGEGSRLTVL.

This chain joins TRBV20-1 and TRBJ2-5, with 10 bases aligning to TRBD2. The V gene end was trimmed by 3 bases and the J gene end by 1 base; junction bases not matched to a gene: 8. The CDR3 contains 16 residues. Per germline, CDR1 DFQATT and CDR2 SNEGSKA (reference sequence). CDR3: CSASGARLAGQETQYF. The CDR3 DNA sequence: TGCAGTGCTAGTGGGGCTAGACTAGCGGGCCAAGAGACCCAGTACTTC.

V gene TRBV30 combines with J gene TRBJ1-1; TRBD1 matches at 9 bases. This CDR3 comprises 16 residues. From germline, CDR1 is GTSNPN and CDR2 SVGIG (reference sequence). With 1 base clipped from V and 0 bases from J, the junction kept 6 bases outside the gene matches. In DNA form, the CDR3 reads TGTGCCTGGAGTGGAAACAGGGGGCTAATGAACACTGAAGCTTTCTTT. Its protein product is CAWSGNRGLMNTEAFF. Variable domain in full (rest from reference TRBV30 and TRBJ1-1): SQTIHQWPATLVQPVGSPLSLECTVEGTSNPNLYWYRQAAGRGLQLLFYSVGIGQISSEVPQNLSASRPQDRQFILSSKKLLLSDSGFYLCAWSGNRGLMNTEAFFGQGTRLTVV.

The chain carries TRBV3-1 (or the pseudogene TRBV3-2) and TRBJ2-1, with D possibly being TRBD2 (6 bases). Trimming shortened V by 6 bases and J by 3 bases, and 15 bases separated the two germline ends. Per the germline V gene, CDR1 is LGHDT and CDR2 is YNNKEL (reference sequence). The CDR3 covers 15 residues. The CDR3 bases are TGTGCCAGCAGTCAACCTGGCGGGAACTACAATGAGCAGTTCTTC. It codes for CASSQPGGNYNEQFF.

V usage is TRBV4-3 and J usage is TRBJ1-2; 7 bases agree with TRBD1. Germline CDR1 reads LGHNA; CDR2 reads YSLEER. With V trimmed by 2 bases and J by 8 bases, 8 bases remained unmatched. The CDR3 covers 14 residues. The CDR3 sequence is CASSQSRGGRGYTF. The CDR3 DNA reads TGCGCCAGCAGCCAATCTCGAGGGGGCCGAGGCTACACCTTC.